The rows below give T cell receptor beta chains drawn from one sample of a study of graft-versus-host responses after intestinal transplantation. Clones were read by immunoSEQ multiplex PCR, and TCRdb kept only the in-frame ones, dropping some. The sample records roughly 93,000 clones, 90% to 95% being singletons. These TCRs are of unknown antigen specificity. This specimen was unstimulated CD8+ T cells sorted from spleen or lymph node cells, taken before intestinal transplant. Receptors were obtained from a human donor who received an intestinal transplant. CDR3s include the opening cysteine and the closing phenylalanine or tryptophan. Each record gives: CDR3 protein, CDR3 DNA, CDR3 length, D gene, clone size, V gene, J gene. D genes are given only for firm matches. Rows give clone size only sometimes, using once, few, many, or a class for an expanded clone.

CASSLGDTTSYEQYF	TGTGCCAGCTCACTGGGGGACACAACCTCCTACGAGCAGTACTTC	15	-	once	TRBV18	TRBJ2-7
CASSITQTYEQYF	TGTGCCAGTAGTATTACACAGACCTACGAGCAGTACTTC	13	-	-	TRBV19	TRBJ2-7
CASSVSRDSNTGELFF	TGTGCCAGCAGCGTTAGCAGAGACTCGAACACCGGGGAGCTGTTTTTT	16	-	-	TRBV9	TRBJ2-2
CASSATANTEAFF	TGTGCCAGTAGTGCGACAGCGAACACTGAAGCTTTCTTT	13	-	once	TRBV19	TRBJ1-1
CASSLAGAYTDTQYF	TGTGCCAGCAGCTTAGCGGGGGCCTACACAGATACGCAGTATTTT	15	TRBD2	-	TRBV6-5	TRBJ2-3
CASSQDGGGAVYEQYF	TGTGCCAGCAGCCAAGACGGCGGGGGGGCGGTATACGAGCAGTACTTC	16	TRBD2	-	TRBV4-2	TRBJ2-7
CANTILAGGSDEQFF	TGTGCCAACACGATACTAGCGGGAGGGTCCGATGAGCAGTTCTTC	15	TRBD2	-	TRBV2	TRBJ2-1
CASSQEMLAGECEQYF	TGTGCCAGCAGCCAAGAAATGTTAGCGGGAGAGTGCGAGCAGTACTTC	16	TRBD2	once	TRBV4-2	TRBJ2-7
CASILGQRGEETQYF	TGTGCCAGCATACTGGGTCAGCGGGGGGAAGAGACCCAGTACTTC	15	TRBD2	once	TRBV5-6	TRBJ2-5
CSVGGLYTEAFF	TGCAGCGTTGGAGGACTCTACACTGAAGCTTTCTTT	12	-	-	TRBV29-1	TRBJ1-1
CASKLAGSGTEAFF	TGTGCCAGCAAACTAGCAGGGTCAGGCACTGAAGCTTTCTTT	14	-	-	TRBV25-1	TRBJ1-1
CASTYQGLAGFTDTQYF	TGTGCCAGCACATACCAAGGATTAGCGGGGTTCACAGATACGCAGTATTTT	17	TRBD2	-	TRBV2	TRBJ2-3
CASSMTSGSLTYNEQFF	TGTGCCAGTAGTATGACTAGCGGGAGTTTAACCTACAATGAGCAGTTCTTC	17	TRBD2	-	TRBV19	TRBJ2-1
CASRQNGLAGAKQYF	TGTGCCAGCAGACAAAATGGACTAGCGGGAGCCAAGCAGTACTTC	15	TRBD2	-	TRBV28	TRBJ2-7
CASSYIRTGEAFF	TGTGCCAGCAGTTACATCAGGACAGGGGAAGCTTTCTTT	13	TRBD1	-	TRBV6-5	TRBJ1-1
CASSHFGTGGYEQFF	TGTGCCAGCAGCCATTTCGGGACAGGGGGGTATGAGCAGTTCTTC	15	TRBD1	-	TRBV13	TRBJ2-1
CASSGISNGQGVSYEQYF	TGTGCCAGCAGCGGGATAAGTAACGGACAGGGTGTCAGCTACGAGCAGTACTTC	18	TRBD1	-	TRBV2	TRBJ2-7
CASSFGLAGYNEQFF	TGTGCCAGCAGCTTCGGACTAGCGGGCTACAATGAGCAGTTCTTC	15	TRBD2	-	TRBV11-2	TRBJ2-1
CASSQGQGIAAEAFF	TGCGCCAGCAGCCAAGGTCAGGGGATCGCGGCTGAAGCTTTCTTT	15	-	-	TRBV4-3	TRBJ1-1
CASSPDRGDDLRYGYTF	TGTGCCAGCTCACCGGACAGGGGGGATGACCTGCGGTATGGCTACACCTTC	17	TRBD1	-	TRBV18	TRBJ1-2
CASSQPQGGNTEAFF	TGTGCCAGCAGCCAGCCCCAGGGGGGTAACACTGAAGCTTTCTTT	15	TRBD1	-	TRBV4-2	TRBJ1-1
CASSLSNQAGYLTDTQYF	TGTGCCAGCAGTTTATCGAATCAAGCAGGGTACCTCACAGATACGCAGTATTTT	18	-	-	TRBV27	TRBJ2-3
CASSQDQTGGSGNTIYF	TGTGCCAGCAGCCAAGACCAGACGGGTGGCTCTGGAAACACCATATATTTT	17	-	-	TRBV13	TRBJ1-3